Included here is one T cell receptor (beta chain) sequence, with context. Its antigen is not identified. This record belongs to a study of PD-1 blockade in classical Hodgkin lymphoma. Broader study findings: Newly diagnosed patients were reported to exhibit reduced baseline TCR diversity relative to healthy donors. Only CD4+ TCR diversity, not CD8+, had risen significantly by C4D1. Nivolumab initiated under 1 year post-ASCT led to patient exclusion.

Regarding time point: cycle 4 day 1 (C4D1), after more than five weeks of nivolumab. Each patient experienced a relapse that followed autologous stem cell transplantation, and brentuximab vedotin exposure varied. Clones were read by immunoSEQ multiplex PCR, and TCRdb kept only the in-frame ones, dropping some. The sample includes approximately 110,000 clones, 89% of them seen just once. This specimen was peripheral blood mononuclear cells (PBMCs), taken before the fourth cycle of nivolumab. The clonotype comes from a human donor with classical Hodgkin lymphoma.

CDR3 bases: TGCGCCAGCAGCCTCGAGGGGTACTCCTACGAGCAGTACTTC. Translating gives CASSLEGYSYEQYF. The J gene is TRBJ2-7, the V gene TRBV4-1, with D tentatively TRBD1 or TRBD2 (5 bases each). Trimming pared 4 bases from V and 0 bases from J, leaving 10 bases between. CDR1 MGHRA and CDR2 YSYEKL come from the germline V gene. This CDR3 spans 14 amino acids.